The 18 T cell receptor beta chains given below trace back to one sample, sequenced in a study of shared clonotypes between healthy human individuals. Sequencing used immunoSEQ multiplex PCR; TCRdb keeps in-frame clones, though not all of them. The table shows roughly 500,000 clones, with more than 75% occurring only once. The material sequenced was PBMCs. These receptors all come from a middle-aged woman in good health. Some clones in this sample may be carry-over from other donors' samples.

The rearrangement joins TRBV29-1 to TRBJ2-1; TRBD1 is a possible D gene (6 bases). The germline V gene has CDR1 SQVTM and CDR2 ANQGSEA. Trimming removed 7 bases from V and 16 bases from J, with 20 bases in between. This CDR3 contains 11 residues. Here the CDR3 reads CSGPQGQVVFF. The CDR3 DNA follows: TGCAGCGGGCCGCAGGGGCAAGTAGTTTTCTTC.

The CDR3 sequence is CASRGDSRFTEAFF. The CDR3 DNA follows: TGTGCCAGTAGAGGGGACAGTCGGTTCACTGAAGCTTTCTTT. The chain uses TRBV19 and TRBJ1-1; 7 positions agree with TRBD1. The CDR3 sequence is 14 residues long. Germline CDR1 LNHDA, CDR2 SQIVND (reference sequence). With 6 bases clipped from V and 4 bases from J, the junction kept 8 bases outside the gene matches.

The chain employs TRBV5-1 and TRBJ2-5, with TRBD1 matching over 9 bases. Germline trimming cut 4 bases from V and 2 bases from J; bases unmatched to any gene: 6. Germline values: CDR1 SGHRS, CDR2 YFSETQ. The CDR3 extends over 15 amino acids. The CDR3 bases are TGCGCCAGCAGCCCCTGGGACAGGGTGCAAGAGACCCAGTACTTC. Its protein is CASSPWDRVQETQYF.

The chain carries TRBV2 and TRBJ2-7; a possible D gene is TRBD2 (5 bases). The CDR3 is 13 residues long. The germline V gene encodes CDR1 SNHLY and CDR2 FYNNEI. Trimming left V 7 bases short and J 7 bases short, with 17 bases between. The CDR3 DNA sequence: TGTGCCAGCACTCGGGGAGAGGTTCGGGAGCAGTACTTC. Protein product: CASTRGEVREQYF.

The chain is built from TRBV5-6 and TRBJ2-1; no reliable D call. Trimming stripped 0 bases from V and 8 bases from J, with 12 bases between. Germline-derived CDR1 and CDR2 are SGHDT and YYEEEE. The CDR3 is 14 amino acids. The CDR3 region has the DNA TGTGCCAGCAGCTTGGGGATAGTTGGCGATGAGCAGTTCTTC. As protein: CASSLGIVGDEQFF.

This clone showed up just a few times. The chain uses TRBV6-1 and TRBJ1-1; 9 bases fit TRBD1. Trimming cost V 1 base and J 0 bases; bases outside gene matches: 3. The CDR3 contains 16 residues. CDR1 and CDR2 from the germline V gene are MNHNS and SASEGT. Here the CDR3 reads CASSEGGDRVNTEAFF. The CDR3 DNA reads as TGTGCCAGCAGTGAAGGAGGGGACAGGGTGAACACTGAAGCTTTCTTT.

The chain is built from TRBV18 and TRBJ1-2; D gene unclear. Deletions cut 3 bases from V and 5 bases from J, with 13 bases between. The CDR3 is made up of 14 amino acids. Per germline, CDR1 KGHSH and CDR2 LQKENI. CDR3 sequence: CASSPDGSMYGYTF. CDR3 bases: TGTGCCAGCTCACCGGACGGGTCAATGTATGGCTACACCTTC.

This clone was recorded a few times. V gene TRBV30 combines with J gene TRBJ2-3; D uncertain. The V end lost 3 bases, the J end lost 6 bases, and 13 bases lay between the germline ends. Germline assignment: CDR1 GTSNPN and CDR2 SVGIG (reference sequence). The CDR3 is made up of 13 amino acids. The CDR3 spells CAWSSYGPDTQYF. CDR3 in DNA: TGTGCCTGGAGCTCCTACGGTCCCGATACGCAGTATTTT.

This clone is a singleton in its sample. The CDR3 DNA is TGTGCCAGTAGTATATGGGGAGTCGGGCAGGGAGACTATGGCTACACCTTC. Amino acids: CASSIWGVGQGDYGYTF. The rearrangement joins TRBV19 to TRBJ1-2; the D gene is possibly TRBD1 (5 bases). CDR3 length: 17 amino acids. The ends were cut back, 2 bases at V and 3 bases at J, with 19 bases in the middle. CDR1 and CDR2 from the germline V gene are LNHDA and SQIVND (reference sequence). Complete variable domain (other parts from reference TRBV19 and TRBJ1-2): DGGITQSPKYLFRKEGQNVTLSCEQNLNHDAMYWYRQDPGQGLRLIYYSQIVNDFQKGDIAEGYSVSREKKESFPLTVTSAQKNPTAFYLCASSIWGVGQGDYGYTFGSGTRLTVV.

The rearrangement joins TRBV9 to TRBJ2-3, with D perhaps TRBD2 (6 bases). Germline CDR1 SGDLS, CDR2 YYNGEE. Between the trimmed V and J ends, which lost 4 bases and 1 base, there was a span of 16 bases. The CDR3 covers 16 residues. The CDR3 loop is CASSSDQGLGTDTQYF. The CDR3 DNA sequence: TGTGCCAGCAGCTCCGATCAGGGACTCGGCACAGATACGCAGTATTTT.

The chain combines TRBV18 with TRBJ2-7; 7 nucleotides agree with TRBD1. Germline V gives CDR1 KGHSH, CDR2 LQKENI. V lost 3 bases to trimming and J lost 3 bases; unmatched junction nucleotides: 5. There are 14 residues in the CDR3. CDR3 bases: TGTGCCAGCTCACCTGCCAGACAGGGCTACGAGCAGTACTTC. Translation: CASSPARQGYEQYF.

V and J are TRBV28 and TRBJ2-1; weak D call: TRBD2 (6 bases). The V gene's germline CDR1 is MDHEN and CDR2 SYDVKM. This CDR3 comprises 15 residues. The V gene lost 8 bases and the J gene lost 7 bases, with 21 bases spanning the gap. CDR3 residues: CASASWAEGLNEQFF. The CDR3, as DNA: TGTGCCAGCGCGAGCTGGGCAGAGGGACTGAATGAGCAGTTCTTC.

This clone was counted between two and nine times. The chain uses TRBV5-1 and TRBJ1-3; a possible D gene is TRBD1 (5 bases). Deletions cut 5 bases from V and 3 bases from J, with 12 bases between. This CDR3 contains 14 residues. Per germline, CDR1 SGHRS and CDR2 YFSETQ. The CDR3 DNA reads as TGCGCCAGCAGGCCAGGGAATGGTGGAAACACCATATATTTT. Residues: CASRPGNGGNTIYF.

The rearrangement uses TRBV4-1 and TRBJ2-6, with a possible D match to TRBD1 (6 bases). This CDR3 region has 19 residues. Trimming left V 4 bases short and J 1 base short, with 20 bases between. The germline V gene encodes CDR1 MGHRA and CDR2 YSYEKL. The CDR3 here is CASSPDTGHTMSGANVLTF. In nucleotides, the CDR3 is TGCGCCAGCAGCCCCGACACGGGACACACAATGTCTGGGGCCAACGTCCTGACTTTC.

This clone has more than one count but fewer than ten. The gene calls are TRBV4-2 and TRBJ2-5; 11 nucleotides align to TRBD2. The V and J ends lost 1 base and 1 base, in that order; junction bases with no gene match: 20. Germline V lookup: CDR1 LGHNA, CDR2 YNFKEQ. The CDR3 runs 22 residues. In nucleotides, the CDR3 is TGTGCCAGCAGCCAAGGTAGCTGGGCGAAAATAGCGGGAGGGTTAGCCCAAGAGACCCAGTACTTC. Its protein product is CASSQGSWAKIAGGLAQETQYF.

The chain recombines TRBV9 with TRBJ2-5; possibly TRBD2 for D (6 bases). The last part of the DNA fits TRBJ2-7 better; the J call may be wrong. The CDR3 extends over 14 amino acids. The germline V gene has CDR1 SGDLS and CDR2 YYNGEE. The DNA of the CDR3 is TGTGCCAGCAGCGTAGGCGGGGCAGGGAACGAGCAGTACTTC. Translated, it gives CASSVGGAGNEQYF.

V is TRBV5-1 and J is TRBJ2-7; D unresolved. CDR3 length: 12 residues. The V end was cut by 0 bases, the J end by 6 bases, with 7 bases between. CDR1 is SGHRS, CDR2 YFSETQ, per germline. The CDR3 DNA reads TGCGCCAGCAGCTTGGTGGGCCCCGAGCAGTACTTC. Protein sequence: CASSLVGPEQYF.

This clone was seen only a few times. Other DNA sequences of this sample code for an identical CDR3. CDR3: CASSVDGSSYEQYF. The CDR3 coding sequence is TGTGCCAGCAGCGTAGATGGGAGCTCCTACGAGCAGTACTTC. This chain connects TRBV9 to TRBJ2-7; D might be TRBD2 (5 bases). The V end was cut by 0 bases, the J end by 0 bases, with 7 bases between. The CDR3 contains 14 residues. The germline V gene encodes CDR1 SGDLS and CDR2 YYNGEE. Looking up the rest from reference TRBV9 and TRBJ2-7 gives the full variable domain: DSGVTQTPKHLITATGQRVTLRCSPRSGDLSVYWYQQSLDQGLQFLIQYYNGEERAKGNILERFSAQQFPDLHSELNLSSLELGDSALYFCASSVDGSSYEQYFGPGTRLTVT.